The clone carrying this T cell receptor (beta chain) has just one count. The entry originates in a study of blood T cell repertoires in COVID-19. Study overall: Samples representing acute and convalescent COVID-19 were sourced from the United States, Italy and Spain. Sources were T cells, B-cell-depleted T cells, or PBMCs; the material itself was cDNA or gDNA.

V lost 6 bases and J lost 3; bases outside the gene matches: 1. This CDR3 contains 11 residues. Germline V lookup: CDR1 DFQATT, CDR2 SNEGSKA (reference sequence). Study processing details: It was from reference gene primer amplification that nucleated cell counts were estimated. Sequencing was performed with immunoSEQ multiplex PCR; in TCRdb, only in-frame clones are kept and a portion is missing. V and J calls plus clone size are reproduced from that table; the DNA served to infer D and trimming. The sample includes around 130,000 clones, approximately 90% seen only once; the top ten take roughly 2.1%.

The sequence was obtained from a woman between 45 and 60 years old with acute or convalescent COVID-19. The sample taken for sequencing was peripheral blood. The rearrangement links TRBV20-1 to TRBJ1-2; 7 nucleotides line up with TRBD1. The CDR3 nucleotides read TGCAGTGCCACAGGGGACTATGGCTACACCTTC. This codes for CSATGDYGYTF.